Listed below are T cell receptor beta chains from one sample, sequenced in a study of blood T cells in healthy people across ages. MiXCR was run by TCRdb on the 5' RACE reads, yielding one entry per CDR3 protein. The sample holds around 1,800,000 distinct CDR3 sequences, roughly 43% seen once. The sequencing sample was made of blood. Receptors originate from a human donor in good health. The CDR3 runs from the conserved cysteine through the conserved F or W. D genes are given only for firm matches. Where a row states a size, it is once, few, many or the class of an expanded clone; other rows omit it.

v_call	j_call	clone_size	d_call	cdr3_aa	cdr3_nt
TRBV28	TRBJ2-7	-	TRBD2	CASTASGGGGGYEQYF	TGTGCCAGCACCGCTAGCGGCGGCGGGGGGGGTTACGAGCAGTACTTC
TRBV11-2	TRBJ2-5	-	TRBD2	CASSPPLTSAQETQYF	TGTGCCAGCAGCCCACCCCTGACTAGCGCGCAAGAGACCCAGTACTTC
TRBV4-3	TRBJ2-3	-	TRBD2	CASSQDLGLAGVGDTQYF	TGCGCCAGCAGCCAGGATCTCGGACTAGCGGGGGTGGGAGATACGCAGTATTTT
TRBV7-9	TRBJ2-3	-	-	CASSSVVTTQYF	TGTGCCAGCAGCTCAGTGGTGACCACGCAGTATTTT
TRBV20-1	TRBJ1-2	few	-	CSAPPPGAAGYTF	TGCAGTGCCCCCCCGCCGGGGGCGGCTGGCTACACCTTC
TRBV29-1	TRBJ2-2	-	-	CSVAGQATGELFF	TGCAGCGTTGCGGGACAAGCTACCGGGGAGCTGTTTTTT
TRBV7-8	TRBJ2-1	few	-	CASSTLGNRVVPNEQFF	TGTGCCAGCAGCACATTAGGCAATCGGGTGGTTCCCAATGAGCAGTTCTTC
TRBV29-1	TRBJ1-6	few	TRBD1	CSATQGEGSPLHF	TGCAGCGCCACACAGGGGGAGGGTTCACCCCTCCACTTT
TRBV27	TRBJ2-1	-	TRBD1	CASSFSVGDSTSNEQFF	TGTGCCAGCAGTTTTTCGGTTGGGGACAGCACGAGCAATGAGCAGTTCTTC
TRBV12-3/TRBV12-4	TRBJ2-7	-	-	CASSLARFVSTTEQYF	TGTGCCAGCAGTTTAGCGAGGTTTGTATCGACGACCGAGCAGTACTTC
TRBV29-1	TRBJ2-1	few	-	CSVRIGSSESYNEQFF	TGCAGCGTTCGAATAGGGTCTAGCGAGTCCTACAATGAGCAGTTCTTC
TRBV5-1	TRBJ1-2	-	-	CASSLRAPGLDGYTF	TGCGCCAGTAGCTTGCGGGCCCCAGGATTGGATGGCTACACCTTC
TRBV4-1	TRBJ2-5	-	-	CASSQDATFLYEQYF	TGCGCCAGCAGCCAAGATGCAACGTTTCTATATGAGCAGTACTTC
TRBV5-1	TRBJ2-7	few	-	CASSLRPTISYEQYF	TGCGCCAGCAGCTTGCGGCCGACCATCTCCTACGAGCAGTACTTC
TRBV5-1	TRBJ1-3	-	-	CASIPEKVSGNTIYF	TGCGCCAGCATCCCGGAGAAGGTCTCTGGAAACACCATATATTTT
TRBV20-1	TRBJ2-1	-	-	CSARGGRTGGTRSEGTTQFF	TGCAGTGCTAGAGGCGGGAGGACAGGTGGGACTAGGAGTGAGGGAACTACCCAGTTCTTC
TRBV28	TRBJ1-5	once	-	CASNGADQPQHF	TGTGCCAGCAACGGCGCGGATCAGCCCCAGCATTTT
TRBV7-2	TRBJ2-1	-	-	CASSLDGGWGNEQFF	TGTGCCAGCAGCTTAGATGGTGGCTGGGGGAATGAGCAGTTCTTC
TRBV7-2	TRBJ2-5	-	TRBD1	CASSFRGQGETQYF	TGTGCCAGCAGCTTCAGGGGGCAAGGAGAGACCCAGTACTTC
TRBV5-1	TRBJ2-3	many	-	CASSLDRSTDTQYF	TGTGCCAGCAGCTTAGATAGAAGCACAGATACGCAGTATTTT
TRBV5-1	TRBJ2-7	many	-	CASSRTPTYEQYF	TGCGCCAGCAGCCGGACACCAACCTACGAGCAGTACTTC
TRBV7-2	TRBJ2-3	-	TRBD2	CASTPTGAGGRADTQYF	TGTGCCAGCACCCCAACCGGGGCGGGGGGGCGAGCAGATACGCAGTATTTT
TRBV20-1	TRBJ2-7	few	-	CSAKRGLFDHEQYF	TGCAGTGCTAAACGGGGACTTTTCGATCACGAGCAGTACTTC
TRBV5-1	TRBJ2-7	many	-	CASSLAGGHTYEQYF	TGCGCCAGCAGCTTGGCCGGGGGACACACCTACGAGCAGTACTTC
TRBV4-1	TRBJ2-7	-	TRBD1	CASSQGAGGVGYEQYF	TGCGCCAGCAGCCAAGGGGCAGGGGGCGTGGGGTACGAGCAGTACTTC
TRBV20-1	TRBJ2-3	-	TRBD2	CSAGGPGLASTDTQYF	TGCAGTGCTGGAGGACCGGGACTAGCGAGCACAGATACGCAGTATTTT
TRBV7-2	TRBJ1-2	-	-	CASSPLSGRGYTF	TGTGCCAGCAGCCCCTTATCGGGACGGGGCTACACCTTC
TRBV6-2/TRBV6-3	TRBJ2-3	few	-	CASSSMMDTQYF	TGTGCCAGCAGTTCAATGATGGATACGCAGTATTTT
TRBV7-9	TRBJ1-1	-	-	CASSFGEGPEAFF	TGTGCCAGCAGCTTCGGGGAAGGGCCTGAAGCTTTCTTT
TRBV12-3/TRBV12-4	TRBJ1-5	few	-	CASSLGVLRPQHF	TGTGCCAGCAGTTTGGGGGTCCTAAGGCCCCAGCATTTT
TRBV24-1	TRBJ2-1	-	-	CATSDPYGGEQFF	TGTGCCACCAGTGACCCCTATGGTGGTGAGCAGTTCTTC
TRBV21-1	TRBJ1-5	few	-	CASSKAKNQPQHF	TGTGCCAGCAGCAAAGCCAAAAATCAGCCCCAGCATTTT